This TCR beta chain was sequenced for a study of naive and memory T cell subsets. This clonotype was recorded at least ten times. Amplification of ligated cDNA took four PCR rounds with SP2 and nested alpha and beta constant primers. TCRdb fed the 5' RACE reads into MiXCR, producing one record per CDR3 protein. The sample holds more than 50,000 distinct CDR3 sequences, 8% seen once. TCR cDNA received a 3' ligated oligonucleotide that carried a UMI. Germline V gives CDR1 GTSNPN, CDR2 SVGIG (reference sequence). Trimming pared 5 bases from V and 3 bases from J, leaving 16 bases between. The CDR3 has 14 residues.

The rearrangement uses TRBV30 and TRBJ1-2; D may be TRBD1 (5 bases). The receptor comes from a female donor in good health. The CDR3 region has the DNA TGTGCCTGGTGCCGGGGGGATTCCGACTATGGCTACACCTTC. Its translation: CAWCRGDSDYGYTF.